This entry lists 30 T cell receptor beta chains sequenced from one sample in a study of tumor-infiltrating lymphocytes in primary liver carcinoma. Bulk tissue was left unsorted, and RNA and DNA were co-extracted from roughly 20-30 mg of it. The input was 450 to 500 ng total RNA; TCR beta cDNA was made from it with a constant-region primer. The TCR beta library was amplified through three nested multiplex PCR rounds in a modified ARM-PCR procedure. It was with TRBV1-TRBV30 forward primers and a C-beta reverse primer that the first two PCR rounds were run, at roughly 10 cycles each. TCRdb re-called the multiplex PCR reads with MiXCR, one entry per CDR3 protein. The sample yields 95,000 to 100,000 distinct CDR3 sequences, approximately 70% seen once. The sequenced sample was liver tumor tissue from sampling region 2. Subset described: tumor region T2, inferior pole. The source of these receptors is a woman aged 55-70 years with primary liver carcinoma and hepatitis B virus infection.

About this clonotype itself: Given a much more abundant clone one base away, this may be a read error. The chain carries TRBV12-3 or TRBV12-4 and TRBJ2-1, with 8 bases fitting TRBD1. CDR3 length equals 14 residues. CDR3 sequence (DNA): TGTGCCGGCAGTGACAGGGGCCGTCACGGGGAGCAGTTCTTC. Protein: CAGSDRGRHGEQFF.

About this clonotype itself: Its ends do not fully match the called genes, so a read error is possible. The rearrangement joins TRBV29-1 to TRBJ2-2; D is perhaps TRBD2 (5 bases). CDR1 and CDR2 (germline): SQVTM, ANQGSEA. The CDR3 has 14 amino acids. DNA for the CDR3: TGCAGCGTTGGCCCGGATCAGAACATCGGGGAGCTGTTCTTT. Protein: CSVGPDQNIGELFF.

This clonotype was counted at least ten times. The J gene is TRBJ1-2, the V gene TRBV28, with D tentatively TRBD1 (5 bases). Trimming removed 3 bases from V and 5 bases from J, with 22 bases in between. CDR3 length: 17 amino acids. From germline, CDR1 is MDHEN and CDR2 SYDVKM. CDR3 amino acids: CASSFPPGSQGRYGYTF. DNA for the CDR3: TGTGCCAGCAGTTTCCCTCCCGGTTCCCAGGGTCGGTATGGCTACACCTTC.

This clonotype was detected a few times. The chain recombines TRBV11-2 with TRBJ2-7; D uncertain. V lost 7 bases, J lost 3 bases, and 13 bases lay in between. Germline values: CDR1 SGHAT, CDR2 FQNNGV. The CDR3 runs to 13 residues. CDR3 loop: CASNLTNIYEQYF. The CDR3, as DNA: TGTGCCAGCAACTTGACCAATATCTACGAGCAGTACTTC. The full variable domain, its missing parts supplied by reference TRBV11-2 and TRBJ2-7, is EAGVAQSPRYKIIEKRQSVAFWCNPISGHATLYWYQQILGQGPKLLIQFQNNGVVDDSQLPKDRFSAERLKGVDSTLKIQPAKLEDSAVYLCASNLTNIYEQYFGPGTRLTVT.

This clonotype was seen repeatedly, ten times or more. A much larger clone lies one base from this, so it may be a read error. The rearrangement uses TRBV4-1 and TRBJ2-5, with D perhaps given as TRBD1 or TRBD2 (5 bases each). Per the germline V gene, CDR1 is MGHRA and CDR2 is YSYEKL. The V and J ends lost 4 bases and 2 bases respectively, with 11 bases between them. The CDR3 totals 14 residues. The CDR3 is CASSPGAIQETQYF. Here the CDR3 DNA reads TGCGCCAGCAGCCCCGGGGCTATTCAAGAGACCCAGTACTTC.

A note on this clonotype: A read error may explain this, as a much larger clone is one base away. CDR3 region: CASIRGSVGEETQYF. The DNA for the CDR3 is TGTGCCAGCATCAGGGGGAGTGTCGGGGAGGAGACCCAGTACTTC. The chain joins TRBV7-9 to TRBJ2-5, with TRBD1 matching 7 bases. J gave up 5 bases and V 7 bases, and 13 bases lay outside the gene matches. Looked up from germline, CDR1 is SEHNR and CDR2 is FQNEAQ (reference sequence). CDR3 length equals 15 residues. Full variable domain (remainder filled in from reference TRBV7-9 and TRBJ2-5): DTGVSQNPRHKITKRGQNVTFRCDPISEHNRLYWYRQTLGQGPEFLTYFQNEAQLEKSRLLSDRFSAERPKGSFSTLEIQRTEQGDSAMYLCASIRGSVGEETQYFGPGTRLLVL.

This clonotype appeared a few times. A much larger clone lies a single base off, so this may be a read error. V gene TRBV29-1 combines with J gene TRBJ1-2, with D unclear. The CDR3 consists of 12 residues. V gave up 6 bases and J gave up 4 bases, with 12 bases separating them. Germline values: CDR1 SQVTM, CDR2 ANQGSEA. CDR3 in amino acids: CSVVVGSYGYTF. The CDR3 DNA follows: TGCAGCGTCGTGGTGGGTTCCTATGGCTACACCTTC.

Worth noting for this clonotype: No conserved phenylalanine or tryptophan ends this CDR3, so it is likely a read error. This sequence joins TRBV6-5 and TRBJ1-3, with 7 positions matching TRBD1. The CDR3 contains 14 residues. Germline-derived CDR1 and CDR2 are MNHEY and SVGAGI. With 7 bases clipped from V and 4 bases from J, the junction kept 7 bases outside the gene matches. The CDR3 sequence is CASIYDRVGNTIYS. The CDR3 DNA sequence: TGTGCCAGCATTTATGACAGGGTCGGAAACACCATATATTCT.

Comment on this clonotype: This may arise from a read error, as a much more abundant clone is one base away. The chain is built from TRBV4-1 and TRBJ2-3; tentative D call: TRBD2 (6 bases). Trimming shortened V by 4 bases and J by 1 base, and 15 bases separated the two germline ends. Germline values: CDR1 MGHRA, CDR2 YSYEKL. This CDR3 region has 16 residues. Here the CDR3 DNA reads TGCGCCAGCAGCCTCCCCCGGGGGTTGCGCACAGATACGCAGTATTTT. It translates to CASSLPRGLRTDTQYF.

As for this clonotype: It may be a read error: a sequence one base away is much more abundant. The chain uses TRBV5-1 and TRBJ2-2, with D possibly being TRBD2 (6 bases). This CDR3 has 13 amino acids. Germline loops: CDR1 SGHRS, CDR2 YFSETQ. CDR3 coding DNA: TGCACCAGCTGTAGCGGGAACACCGGGGAGCTGTTTTTT. Translating it yields CTSCSGNTGELFF.

This clonotype has just one count. The CDR3 does not end in the conserved phenylalanine or tryptophan, so this is likely a read error. This chain links TRBV5-1 with TRBJ2-7; TRBD1 is a possible D gene (5 bases). CDR3 length: 13 amino acids. V was pared by 4 bases and J by 7 bases, with 15 bases between. CDR1 and CDR2 from the germline V gene are SGHRS and YFSETQ. The CDR3 protein is CASSLLGRLEQYL. The CDR3, as DNA: TGCGCCAGCAGCCTCTTGGGGCGTTTGGAGCAGTACTTA.

In its sample, this clonotype was seen many times. This chain links TRBV6-5 with TRBJ1-2; 7 bases are shared with TRBD1. The germline CDR1 and CDR2 sequences are MNHEY and SVGAGI. The J segment lost 8 bases and the V segment lost 6 bases, leaving 3 bases of the junction unmatched. CDR3 length equals 11 residues. CDR3 coding DNA: TGTGCCAGCAGCCCGGACAGGGGCTACACCTTC. Amino acid sequence: CASSPDRGYTF.

As concerns this clonotype: A much larger clone lies a single base off, so this may be a read error. The chain links TRBV30 to TRBJ1-5; the D is unclear. Germline V gives CDR1 GTSNPN, CDR2 SVGIG (reference sequence). V dropped 3 bases and J dropped 6 bases, with 9 bases sitting between them. This CDR3 region has 12 residues. The CDR3 protein is CAWSQSGQPQHF. Here the CDR3 DNA reads TGTGCCTGGAGCCAGAGCGGTCAGCCCCAGCATTTT.

Concerning this clonotype: An end of the junction differs from the germline gene, which may be a read error. The J gene is TRBJ2-3, the V gene TRBV11-3; 7 bases match TRBD1. Germline CDR1 reads SGHNT; CDR2 reads YENEEA. The CDR3 runs 14 residues. The CDR3 nucleotides read TGTGCCAGCAGCTTAACGCAGGGGACAGATACGCGGTATTTT. Translation: CASSLTQGTDTRYF.

On this clonotype itself: This clone may be a read error of a much larger clone one base away. The V call is TRBV29-1, the J call TRBJ2-3, with D hard to call. Germline CDR1 SQVTM, CDR2 ANQGSEA. The ends were cut back, 2 bases at V and 1 base at J, with 10 bases in the middle. The CDR3 is 14 residues long. The CDR3 loop is CSVEQGMGTDTQYF. As DNA, the CDR3 is TGCAGCGTTGAACAAGGTATGGGCACAGATACGCAGTATTTT.

This clonotype has ten or more counts. The V call is TRBV5-1, the J call TRBJ2-7; TRBD2 matches 9 bases. The CDR3 contains 16 residues. Germline loops: CDR1 SGHRS, CDR2 YFSETQ. Trimming removed 1 base from V and 1 base from J; junction bases left unmatched: 6. The CDR3 sequence: CASSLQGSGSSYEQYF. In DNA, the CDR3 is TGCGCCAGCAGCTTGCAGGGTAGCGGGAGTTCCTACGAGCAGTACTTC.

This clonotype was seen many times. This chain joins TRBV6-1 and TRBJ2-5, with D maybe TRBD2 (6 bases). The germline V gene has CDR1 MNHNS and CDR2 SASEGT. The CDR3 extends over 12 amino acids. V dropped 4 bases and J dropped 5 bases, with 8 bases sitting between them. CDR3: CASSAGRETQYF. CDR3 DNA: TGTGCCAGCAGTGCGGGGAGGGAGACCCAGTACTTC.

The CDR3 nucleotides read TGTGTCAACAGCTCCTCCCCCTCCTTAGGAAATGAGCAGTACTTC. Encoded protein: CVNSSSPSLGNEQYF. The V gene is TRBV11-2, the J gene TRBJ2-7, with no clear D. The CDR3 covers 15 residues. From germline, CDR1 is SGHAT and CDR2 FQNNGV. The full variable domain, completed using reference TRBV11-2 and TRBJ2-7, is EAGVAQSPRYKIIEKRQSVAFWCNPISGHATLYWYQQILGQGPKLLIQFQNNGVVDDSQLPKDRFSAERLKGVDSTLKIQPAKLEDSAVYLCVNSSSPSLGNEQYFGPGTRLTVT.

The CDR3 region has the DNA TGTGCCTACAGCCAAGTATCTACACAGCAAGAGACCCAGTACTTC. The encoded protein is CAYSQVSTQQETQYF. The V call is TRBV14, the J call TRBJ2-5, with no clear D. Germline values: CDR1 SGHDN, CDR2 FVKESK. The CDR3 loop spans 15 amino acids. V was pared by 11 bases and J by 2 bases, with 21 bases between.

As concerns this clonotype: The CDR3 end shows no conserved phenylalanine or tryptophan, and so a read error is likely. V is TRBV29-1 and J is TRBJ2-4; perhaps TRBD1 as D (7 bases). The CDR3 runs to 12 residues. Germline lookup yields CDR1 SQVTM and CDR2 ANQGSEA. DNA of the CDR3: TGTAGCATTGGGACAGCGCGGGGCATTCAGTACTCC. Translation gives CSIGTARGIQYS.

This clonotype occurred a few times. The chain employs TRBV29-1 and TRBJ2-5; TRBD1 matches 8 bases. Per the germline V gene, CDR1 is SQVTM and CDR2 is ANQGSEA. J lost 9 bases, V lost 2 bases, and 17 bases had no gene match. CDR3 length equals 16 residues. The CDR3 coding sequence is TGCAGCGTTGAAAGACGAAGCAGGGGGCCGGGGGAGTCCCAGTACTTC. It specifies CSVERRSRGPGESQYF. The full variable domain, rest sourced from reference TRBV29-1 and TRBJ2-5, is SAVISQKPSRDICQRGTSLTIQCQVDSQVTMMFWYRQQPGQSLTLIATANQGSEATYESGFVIDKFPISRPNLTFSTLTVSNMSPEDSSIYLCSVERRSRGPGESQYFGPGTRLLVL.

This chain links TRBV6-5 with TRBJ2-2; D may be TRBD1 or TRBD2 (5 bases each). Germline values: CDR1 MNHEY, CDR2 SVGAGI. The V and J ends lost 7 bases and 5 bases respectively, with 23 bases between them. This CDR3 contains 17 residues. For the CDR3, the DNA is TGTGCCAGCATCCATGATGGCAGGGAGTTGGTTACCGGGGAGCTGTTTTTT. This gives the protein CASIHDGRELVTGELFF.

The chain joins TRBV5-1 to TRBJ2-2; TRBD1 aligns across 9 bases. The CDR3 covers 17 residues. J lost 9 bases, V lost 3 bases, and 15 bases had no gene match. CDR1 is SGHRS and CDR2 is YFSETQ in the germline V gene. CDR3 in DNA: TGCGCCAGCAGCTCCGGGACAGGGTTCAGTTGGACCAGGGAGCTGTTTTTT. Translation: CASSSGTGFSWTRELFF. The variable domain in full, completed from reference TRBV5-1 and TRBJ2-2, reads KAGVTQTPRYLIKTRGQQVTLSCSPISGHRSVSWYQQTPGQGLQFLFEYFSETQRNKGNFPGRFSGRQFSNSRSEMNVSTLELGDSALYLCASSSGTGFSWTRELFFGEGSRLTVL.

The chain couples TRBV18 to TRBJ1-1, with 7 bases aligning to TRBD1. In germline, CDR1 is KGHSH, CDR2 LQKENI. J lost 0 bases, V lost 4 bases, and 8 bases had no gene match. The CDR3 totals 16 residues. CDR3 DNA sequence: TGTGCCAGCTCACAAACTCAGGGGGGGATGAACACTGAAGCTTTCTTT. Translated: CASSQTQGGMNTEAFF.

Concerning this clonotype: A read error may account for a junction end that differs from germline. The chain has TRBV12-5 and TRBJ2-7; TRBD1 or TRBD2 may be the D gene (6 bases each). CDR3 length: 15 amino acids. CDR1 LGHNT and CDR2 FRNRAP come from the germline V gene. The CDR3 bases are TGTGCCAGTGCCATTACAGGGAGGAGGTCCTACGAGCAGTACTTC. It translates to CASAITGRRSYEQYF.

This clonotype was seen a handful of times. The chain employs TRBV28 and TRBJ2-2, with 7 bases that match TRBD2. The CDR3 has 16 residues. V was pared by 4 bases and J by 3 bases, with 8 bases of the junction left unmatched. In germline, CDR1 is MDHEN, CDR2 SYDVKM. In DNA form, the CDR3 reads TGTGCCAGCAGTTCCCCTAGCGGCCAACACACCGGGGAGCTGTTTTTT. Translation: CASSSPSGQHTGELFF.

Worth noting for this clonotype: Sequence at one end of the junction differs from germline and may be a read error. This chain uses TRBV11-2 with TRBJ2-4, with D possibly matching TRBD2 (5 bases). The CDR3 spans 15 residues. Germline-derived CDR1 and CDR2 are SGHAT and FQNNGV. The CDR3: CASSLESASQAIQYF. CDR3 bases: TGCGCCAGTAGCTTAGAATCGGCTAGCCAGGCCATTCAGTACTTC.

The rearrangement links TRBV18 to TRBJ2-5; D possibly corresponds to TRBD1 (7 bases). This CDR3 spans 14 amino acids. Germline assignment: CDR1 KGHSH and CDR2 LQKENI. The V gene lost 5 bases and the J gene lost 7 bases, with 17 bases spanning the gap. DNA for the CDR3: TGTGCCAGCTCAGCGGGATCTCAGGGGGGGACCCAGTACTTC. It translates to CASSAGSQGGTQYF.

In regard to this clonotype: A read error is likely, as this CDR3 ends without the conserved phenylalanine or tryptophan. The gene calls are TRBV4-2 and TRBJ2-3, with 9 bases identical to TRBD2. The junction had 11 bases not matched to a gene; V was cut back by 2 bases and J by 5 bases. Germline CDR1 reads LGHNA; CDR2 reads YNFKEQ. The CDR3 length is 17 residues. CDR3: CASSQLRGRAGKDTQYS. In nucleotides, the CDR3 is TGTGCCAGCAGCCAATTACGCGGGAGGGCGGGCAAAGATACGCAGTATTCT.

Notes on this clonotype: Relative to the germline gene, one junction end is altered; a read error may explain this. The chain links TRBV29-1 to TRBJ1-1; a weak D match, TRBD1 (5 bases). In germline, CDR1 is SQVTM, CDR2 ANQGSEA. The CDR3 totals 13 residues. CDR3 nucleotides: TGCCGCGTTCAAAAGGGGATGAGGACTGAAGCTTTCTTT. Translated, it gives CRVQKGMRTEAFF.